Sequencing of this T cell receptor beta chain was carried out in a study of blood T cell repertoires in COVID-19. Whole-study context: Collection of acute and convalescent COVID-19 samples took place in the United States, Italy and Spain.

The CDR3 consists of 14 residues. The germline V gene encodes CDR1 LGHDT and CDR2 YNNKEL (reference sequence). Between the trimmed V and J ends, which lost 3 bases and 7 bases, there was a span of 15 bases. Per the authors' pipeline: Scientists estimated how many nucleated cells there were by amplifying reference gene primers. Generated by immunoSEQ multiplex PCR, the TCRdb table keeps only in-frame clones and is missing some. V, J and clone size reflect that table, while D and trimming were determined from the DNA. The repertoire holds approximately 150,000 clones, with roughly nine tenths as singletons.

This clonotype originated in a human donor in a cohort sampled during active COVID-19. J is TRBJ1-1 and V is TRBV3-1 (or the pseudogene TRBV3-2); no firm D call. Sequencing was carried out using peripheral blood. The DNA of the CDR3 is TGTGCCAGCAGCCACCGCAGCAGCGAGGGTGAAGCTTTCTTT. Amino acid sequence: CASSHRSSEGEAFF.